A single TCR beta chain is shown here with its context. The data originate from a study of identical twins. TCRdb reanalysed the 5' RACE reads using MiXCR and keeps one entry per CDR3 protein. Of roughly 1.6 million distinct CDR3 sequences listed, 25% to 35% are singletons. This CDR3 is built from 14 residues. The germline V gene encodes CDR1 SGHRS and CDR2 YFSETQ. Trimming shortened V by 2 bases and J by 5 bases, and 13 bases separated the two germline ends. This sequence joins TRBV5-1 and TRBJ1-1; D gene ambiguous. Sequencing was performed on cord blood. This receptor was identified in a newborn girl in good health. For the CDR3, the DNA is TGCGCCAGCAGCTTTTCGGGGATGGGTACTGAAGCTTTCTTT. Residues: CASSFSGMGTEAFF.